The source of this T cell receptor (beta chain) is a study of a mutant IDH1 vaccine in newly diagnosed glioma. Turning to the study itself: Vaccines began 4-6 weeks after radiotherapy alone, or with temozolomide cycles. Treated patients showed a male proportion of approximately 62%, a female proportion of roughly 40%, and a mean age of roughly 40 years. The study, taken as a whole, reports: Patients mounted vaccine-induced immune responses in 93.3% of cases. There seemed to be no relation between pseudoprogression and changes in top peripheral T cell clonotypes.

Here immunoSEQ multiplex PCR was the method, and the copy in TCRdb shows in-frame clones only, minus some. The table records 70,000 to 90,000 clones, 91% of them present only once. Time point in this sample: week 5, during vaccination. Every vaccine dose comprised 300 ug of mutant IDH1 20-mer peptide plus topical imiquimod. With V trimmed by 4 bases and J by 4 bases, 4 bases remained unmatched. CDR3 length: 15 residues. Germline CDR1 MNHEY, CDR2 SVGAGI. Turning to this clone: Its antigen remains unidentified. Additional DNA sequences in this sample encode the identical CDR3.

The J gene is TRBJ2-7, the V gene TRBV6-5; 13 bases are shared with TRBD2. The receptor was derived from a woman between 45 and 60 years old with glioma. Sequenced material: PBMCs, taken from a glioma patient whose treatment included an IDH1 peptide vaccine. CDR3 sequence reads: CASSSTSGRAYEQYF. The CDR3 coding sequence is TGTGCCAGCAGTTCCACTAGCGGGAGGGCATACGAGCAGTACTTC.